A single sample gave rise to the 28 T cell receptor beta chains below, sequenced in a study of metastatic and nonmetastatic thyroid tumors. TCRdb used MiXCR to call clones anew from the PCR reads. The profile covers 35,000 to 50,000 clones, with approximately 4.1% appearing a single time and 8% to 10% taken by the ten largest. All patients reached thyroid surgery having received no treatment beforehand. Sequencing input: blood. All receptors come from a female donor with papillary thyroid cancer or a benign thyroid nodule (not recorded which). Some clones in this sample may be carry-over from other donors' samples.

In its sample, this clone was seen many times. The chain carries TRBV3-1 and TRBJ2-7; 7 bases map to TRBD2. From germline, CDR1 is LGHDT and CDR2 YNNKEL (reference sequence). J was trimmed by 3 bases and V by 4 bases; bases with no gene match: 3. The CDR3 length is 13 residues. The CDR3 sequence is CASSLGGVYEQYF. DNA of the CDR3: TGTGCCAGCAGCCTGGGAGGGGTCTACGAGCAGTACTTC.

This clone appeared many times. The chain has TRBV9 and TRBJ1-2; D remains ambiguous. Trimming removed 3 bases from V and 4 bases from J, with 13 bases in between. Germline V lookup: CDR1 SGDLS, CDR2 YYNGEE. The CDR3 runs to 14 residues. The CDR3 loop is CASSAHSGIYGYTF. CDR3 DNA sequence: TGTGCCAGCAGCGCACACTCGGGAATCTATGGCTACACCTTC.

This clone was seen at least ten times. The rearrangement joins TRBV19 to TRBJ1-3, with D possibly matching TRBD1 (5 bases). The CDR3 runs 16 residues. The germline V and J ends were trimmed by 1 base and 0 bases, with 10 bases remaining between them. The germline CDR1 and CDR2 sequences are LNHDA and SQIVND (reference sequence). The CDR3 DNA follows: TGTGCCAGTAGTATAGCAGCGACAGACTCTGGAAACACCATATATTTT. Translating gives CASSIAATDSGNTIYF.

This clone was observed a few times. This chain uses TRBV11-1 with TRBJ1-1, with D maybe TRBD1 (5 bases). Between the trimmed V and J ends, which lost 5 bases and 4 bases, there was a span of 23 bases. Germline values: CDR1 SGHAT, CDR2 FQDESV (reference sequence). This CDR3 is 17 amino acids long. The CDR3 is CASSAGVGGFYCTEAFF. CDR3 sequence (DNA): TGTGCCAGCAGCGCGGGGGTCGGGGGGTTCTACTGCACTGAAGCTTTCTTT.

This clone was picked up many times. The chain recombines TRBV6-2 or TRBV6-3 with TRBJ2-3; 8 nucleotides agree with TRBD2. This CDR3 has 14 amino acids. Germline loops: CDR1 MNHEY, CDR2 SVGEGT. The junction had 8 bases not matched to a gene; V was cut back by 6 bases and J by 6 bases. This chain's CDR3 is CASRRAGVVDTQYF. DNA for the CDR3: TGTGCCAGCAGACGAGCGGGAGTCGTCGATACGCAGTATTTT.

V usage is TRBV6-1 and J usage is TRBJ1-1, with 8 nucleotides matching TRBD1. Looked up from germline, CDR1 is MNHNS and CDR2 is SASEGT. This CDR3 is 15 amino acids long. Losses at the gene ends were 4 bases for V and 5 bases for J; bases not matched to a gene: 9. Here the CDR3 reads CASSVLQGDLTEAFF. CDR3 DNA: TGTGCCAGCAGTGTCCTACAGGGGGACTTAACTGAAGCTTTCTTT.

This clone was observed many times. This rearrangement joins TRBV14 to TRBJ2-7; 7 nucleotides agree with TRBD1. CDR1 SGHDN and CDR2 FVKESK come from the germline V gene. Unmatched junction bases numbered 11, after V lost 4 bases and J lost 11 bases. CDR3 length: 13 amino acids. The CDR3 spells CASSLGQNTGEYF. Here the CDR3 DNA reads TGTGCCAGCAGCCTAGGCCAGAACACAGGGGAGTACTTC. Complete variable domain (other parts from reference TRBV14 and TRBJ2-7): EAGVTQFPSHSVIEKGQTVTLRCDPISGHDNLYWYRRVMGKEIKFLLHFVKESKQDESGMPNNRFLAERTGGTYSTLKVQPAELEDSGVYFCASSLGQNTGEYFGPGTRLTVT.

The V call is TRBV6-2 or TRBV6-3, the J call TRBJ2-7, with D perhaps matching TRBD1 or TRBD2 (5 bases each). The CDR3 has 16 amino acids. V was trimmed by 9 bases and J by 0 bases, leaving 21 bases between them. Germline V CDR1 and CDR2: MNHEY, SVGEGT. Here the CDR3 reads CARNEAGASGSYEQYF. CDR3 nucleotides: TGTGCCAGAAATGAGGCCGGGGCCTCGGGCTCCTACGAGCAGTACTTC.

By proportion, this clone is medium-sized. V and J are TRBV6-6 and TRBJ1-1; D gene unclear. The CDR3 length is 14 residues. V was trimmed by 0 bases and J by 1 base, leaving 6 bases between them. Germline assignment: CDR1 MNHNY and CDR2 SVGAGI (reference sequence). As DNA, the CDR3 is TGTGCCAGCAGTTACTCGCGAGGGAACACTGAAGCTTTCTTT. This translates into CASSYSRGNTEAFF.

V usage is TRBV6-1 and J usage is TRBJ1-2; D is ambiguous. V lost 5 bases to trimming and J lost 8 bases, with 15 bases between them. The CDR3 loop spans 13 amino acids. In germline, CDR1 is MNHNS, CDR2 SASEGT. The CDR3 DNA sequence: TGTGCCAGCAGTCCTGCTGATTCCTCGGGCTACACCTTC. Protein: CASSPADSSGYTF.

This clone was observed many times. Because the CDR3 is missing its conserved closing phenylalanine or tryptophan, this is likely a read error. DNA of the CDR3: TGCAGTGCTAGGGGCCAGGGAGAGATCTACGAGCAGTACCTC. Translation: CSARGQGEIYEQYL. The chain is built from TRBV20-1 and TRBJ2-7, with D perhaps matching TRBD1 or TRBD2 (5 bases each). Deletions cut 3 bases from V and 3 bases from J, with 15 bases between. Per the germline V gene, CDR1 is DFQATT and CDR2 is SNEGSKA (reference sequence). The CDR3 is 14 amino acids.

To note about this clone: A junction boundary mismatches the germline segment, possibly from a read error. Other DNA sequences of this sample code for an identical CDR3. The rearrangement joins TRBV20-1 to TRBJ1-3, with D perhaps TRBD1 (5 bases). The CDR3 totals 13 residues. Germline V gene lookup returns CDR1 DFQATT and CDR2 SNEGSKA (reference sequence). CDR3: CSAREVQGNTIYF. The CDR3 DNA reads TGCAGCGCTAGAGAAGTCCAGGGAAACACCATATATTTC.

The V and J genes are TRBV6-4 and TRBJ2-7, with D perhaps matching TRBD1 (6 bases). Germline V gene data show CDR1 as MRHNA and CDR2 as SNTAGT. V was trimmed by 5 bases and J by 4 bases, leaving 12 bases between them. This CDR3 contains 13 residues. This CDR3 is CASSRQESYEQYF. The CDR3 bases are TGTGCCAGCAGTAGACAGGAAAGTTACGAGCAGTACTTC.

This clone was observed many times. The rearrangement uses TRBV12-3 or TRBV12-4 and TRBJ2-3; 8 bases match TRBD2. The CDR3 covers 15 residues. Germline trimming cut 7 bases from V and 5 bases from J; bases unmatched to any gene: 11. The CDR3 DNA sequence: TGTGCCAGCAAAAAACGGGAGGGCCCGGGAGATACGCAGTATTTT. This translates into CASKKREGPGDTQYF.

This clone was seen many times. The gene calls are TRBV29-1 and TRBJ2-3; the D is unclear. V lost 7 bases to trimming and J lost 1 base, with 18 bases between them. CDR3 length: 15 amino acids. Germline V gene sequence: CDR1 SQVTM, CDR2 ANQGSEA. The DNA of the CDR3 is TGCAGCGCTCACGGCTGGCAGGCGGGCACAGATACGCAGTATTTT. It yields the protein CSAHGWQAGTDTQYF.

The rearrangement uses TRBV12-3 or TRBV12-4 and TRBJ2-2, with 11 bases matching TRBD2. The length of the CDR3 is 17 residues. V dropped 6 bases and J dropped 2; count of bases not matched to a gene: 8. As DNA, the CDR3 is TGTGCCAGCAGCAGGGGTAGCGGGAGGGTAAACACCGGGGAGCTGTTTTTT. This sequence encodes CASSRGSGRVNTGELFF.

This clone has ten or more counts. The rearrangement links TRBV24-1 to TRBJ2-5, with a tentative D call TRBD1 (6 bases). Between the trimmed V and J ends, which lost 3 bases and 1 base, there was a span of 14 bases. This CDR3 is built from 16 residues. Germline CDR1 KGHDR, CDR2 SFDVKD. The CDR3 DNA reads TGTGCCACCAGTGATGGGATGACAGGCTCCCAAGAGACCCAGTACTTC. This gives the protein CATSDGMTGSQETQYF.

The table lists this clone with a few counts. The chain uses TRBV5-5 and TRBJ2-1; 8 bases agree with TRBD2. This CDR3 is 15 amino acids long. Trimming cost V 0 bases and J 6 bases; bases outside gene matches: 5. CDR1 is SGHKS, CDR2 YYEKEE, per germline (reference sequence). The CDR3 bases are TGTGCCAGCAGCTTGGTACTAGCGGAGACCAATGAGCAGTTCTTC. Translated: CASSLVLAETNEQFF.

CDR3 sequence reads: CASSQASDTGELFF. In DNA form, the CDR3 reads TGTGCCAGCAGCCAAGCTAGCGACACCGGGGAGCTGTTTTTT. The V call is TRBV3-1, the J call TRBJ2-2, with TRBD2 as a possible D gene (6 bases). The CDR3 is 14 amino acids. CDR1 and CDR2 (germline): LGHDT, YNNKEL (reference sequence). V lost 1 base to trimming and J lost 3 bases, with 6 bases between them. The full variable domain, its missing parts supplied by reference TRBV3-1 and TRBJ2-2, is DTAVSQTPKYLVTQMGNDKSIKCEQNLGHDTMYWYKQDSKKFLKIMFSYNNKELIINETVPNRFSPKSPDKAHLNLHINSLELGDSAVYFCASSQASDTGELFFGEGSRLTVL.

This clone was picked up a small number of times. The chain links TRBV20-1 to TRBJ2-7; tentatively, D is TRBD2 (5 bases). Germline lookup yields CDR1 DFQATT and CDR2 SNEGSKA (reference sequence). V dropped 7 bases and J dropped 7 bases, with 20 bases sitting between them. This CDR3 is 13 amino acids long. In DNA, the CDR3 is TGCAGTGTCAGAGGGCTATTGGTCTCAGAGCAGTACTTC. As protein: CSVRGLLVSEQYF.

This clone was detected only a few times. A read error may be the cause here, since a much bigger clone is one base away. The chain joins TRBV29-1 to TRBJ1-4, with D uncertain. Germline loops: CDR1 SQVTM, CDR2 ANQGSEA. Trimming removed 4 bases from V and 0 bases from J, with 12 bases in between. The CDR3 has 15 amino acids. CDR3 amino acids: CSVAADTATNEKLFF. The CDR3 DNA reads as TGCAGCGTTGCTGCGGATACTGCAACTAATGAAAAACTGTTTTTT.

This clone appeared a few times. The gene calls are TRBV12-3 or TRBV12-4 and TRBJ1-2, with a weak D call TRBD1 (6 bases). V lost 6 bases and J 7 bases, leaving 18 bases between the germline ends. The CDR3 has 14 amino acids. The CDR3 sequence is CASRPFTGFSGYTF. CDR3 in DNA: TGTGCCAGCAGGCCTTTTACAGGGTTTTCTGGCTACACCTTC.

This clone was observed at least ten times. This chain links TRBV10-2 with TRBJ2-1; 9 nucleotides line up with TRBD2. The CDR3 length is 17 residues. V shed 0 bases and J 7 bases; nucleotides not matched to a gene: 10. The V gene's germline CDR1 is WSHSY and CDR2 SAAADI. CDR3 protein: CASSESIARLAGNEQFF. The CDR3 bases are TGCGCCAGCAGTGAGTCGATAGCGCGGCTAGCGGGAAATGAGCAGTTCTTC.

The chain is built from TRBV20-1 and TRBJ2-1; a possible D gene is TRBD2 (6 bases). Trimming shortened V by 6 bases and J by 2 bases, and 14 bases separated the two germline ends. The germline CDR1 and CDR2 sequences are DFQATT and SNEGSKA (reference sequence). The CDR3 covers 14 residues. CDR3 amino acids: CSAQLLATYNEQFF. The CDR3 nucleotides are TGCAGTGCCCAACTTCTAGCGACCTACAATGAGCAGTTCTTC.

This clone was observed many times. The J gene is TRBJ2-2, the V gene TRBV11-3; D is undetermined. CDR3 length equals 14 residues. Germline CDR1 reads SGHNT; CDR2 reads YENEEA. V was trimmed by 2 bases and J by 0 bases, leaving 4 bases between them. CDR3 protein: CASSLLANTGELFF. The CDR3 DNA sequence: TGTGCCAGCAGCTTACTAGCGAACACCGGGGAGCTGTTTTTT.

A few counts support this clone. One end of the junction is discordant with germline, which a read error may explain. The chain links TRBV27 to TRBJ2-7; 8 bases are shared with TRBD2. The CDR3 sequence is 15 residues long. CDR1 is MNHEY, CDR2 SMNVEV, per germline (reference sequence). The CDR3 DNA follows: TGTGCCTGCAGTTTCTCCGGGAATAGCGGGATTGAGCAGTACTTC. Residues: CACSFSGNSGIEQYF.

This clone was recorded a few times. One end of the junction fails to match germline, which may point to a read error. This chain uses TRBV19 with TRBJ2-1; TRBD2 agrees at 7 bases. From germline, CDR1 is LNHDA and CDR2 SQIVND (reference sequence). The CDR3 contains 13 residues. CDR3 DNA: TGTGCCAGTAGTAGTGCGGGAGTGAATGAGCGGTTCTTC. This translates into CASSSAGVNERFF.

The rearrangement uses TRBV11-3 and TRBJ2-1, with TRBD2 identical over 7 bases. This CDR3 is built from 15 residues. V gave up 9 bases and J gave up 5 bases; unmatched junction bases: 13. Germline CDR1 and CDR2: SGHNT and YENEEA. The CDR3 spells CASSAVLARNNEQFF. CDR3 coding DNA: TGTGCCAGTAGCGCCGTACTAGCGAGAAACAATGAGCAGTTCTTC.